The rows below give T cell receptor beta chains drawn from one sample of a study of beta chain features in type 1 diabetes. Clones were read by immunoSEQ multiplex PCR, and TCRdb kept only the in-frame ones, dropping some. The table records more than 100,000 clones, approximately 10% of them present only once. Material for sequencing was central memory CD4+ T cells from blood. These receptors were collected from a man aged 30-40 years with type 1 diabetes. Both conserved end residues are part of each CDR3. D genes are given only for firm matches.

>TRBV2|-|TRBJ1-5
CASHRDSNQPQHF
>TRBV11-2|-|TRBJ1-6
CASSLFGDSPLHF
>TRBV7-2|-|TRBJ2-7
CASSLLRYEQYF
>TRBV2|-|TRBJ2-2
CASLGQKNTGELFF
>TRBV6-4|-|TRBJ1-2
CASSYKGANYGYTF
>TRBV19|-|TRBJ2-1
CASSSGTRSTTSYNEQFF
>TRBV11-2|-|-
CASSLSGISSYEQYF
>TRBV5-1|-|TRBJ1-6
CASSLDAGNSPLHF
>TRBV4-1|-|TRBJ1-3
CASSQEPSTGNTIYF
>TRBV7-9|-|TRBJ1-1
CASSLEANTEAFF
>TRBV6-6|-|TRBJ1-1
CASSRGGEGTEAFF
>TRBV6-1|TRBD1|TRBJ1-5
CASSALGAGGSNQPQHF
>TRBV11-2|TRBD1|TRBJ2-5
CASSSHRGQTQYF
>TRBV12-2|-|TRBJ1-5
CASRLGAGRRGQPQHF
>TRBV5-1|-|TRBJ2-3
CASSLGRGTDTQYF
>TRBV28|-|TRBJ1-5
CASSLGPGGDQPQHF
>TRBV7-2|-|TRBJ2-5
CASRPGWGETQYF
>TRBV6-5|TRBD1|TRBJ1-2
CASSPGQGSRGYTF
>TRBV7-9|TRBD1|TRBJ2-1
CASSSGQGYNEQFF
>TRBV7-9|-|TRBJ2-5
CASSSIAKETQYF
>TRBV6-6|-|TRBJ1-4
CATGLSNEKLFF
>TRBV2|-|TRBJ1-5
CASSVGGHSNQPQHF